This T cell receptor (beta chain) was recovered during a study of Graves' ophthalmopathy and Graves' hyperthyroidism. RNA transcripts provided the template for amplifying TCR beta CDR3 regions. In the first round, RT-PCR was carried out with HTBI primers, and a multiplex PCR formed the second round. One entry per CDR3 protein, called by TCRdb with MiXCR from the multiplex PCR reads. There are 900,000 to 1,200,000 distinct CDR3 sequences in the sample; about 36% occur only once, and approximately 12% lies in the top ten. There are a few counts of this clonotype. Germline and junction disagree at one end, which may indicate a read error. The CDR3 consists of 15 residues. Germline CDR1 ENHRY, CDR2 SYGVKD.

The rearrangement links TRBV10-3 to TRBJ1-5; no definite D call. The receptor was derived from an adult man with Graves' hyperthyroidism. The sample was peripheral blood or thyroid tissue (not recorded which). CDR3 coding DNA: TGTGCCAGCAGTTATGATTTGCTGACGAAGCGGCCCCAGCATTTT. Its translation is CASSYDLLTKRPQHF.